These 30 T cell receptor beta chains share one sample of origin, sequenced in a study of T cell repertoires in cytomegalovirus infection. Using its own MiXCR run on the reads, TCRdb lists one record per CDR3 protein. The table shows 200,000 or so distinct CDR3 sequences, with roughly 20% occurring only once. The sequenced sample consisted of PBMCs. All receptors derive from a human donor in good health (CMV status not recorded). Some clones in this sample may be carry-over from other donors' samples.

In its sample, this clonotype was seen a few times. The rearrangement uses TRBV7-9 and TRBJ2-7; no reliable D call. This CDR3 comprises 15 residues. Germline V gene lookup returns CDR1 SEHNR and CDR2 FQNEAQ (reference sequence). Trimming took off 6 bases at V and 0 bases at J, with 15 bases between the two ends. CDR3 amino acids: CASSSEGSSSYEQYF. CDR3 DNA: TGTGCCAGCAGTTCGGAAGGGTCGAGCTCCTACGAGCAGTACTTC.

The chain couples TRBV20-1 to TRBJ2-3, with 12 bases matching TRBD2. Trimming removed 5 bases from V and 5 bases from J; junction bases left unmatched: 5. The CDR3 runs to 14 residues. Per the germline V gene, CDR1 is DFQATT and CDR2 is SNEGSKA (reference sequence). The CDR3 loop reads CSAPSGGALDTQYF. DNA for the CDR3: TGCAGTGCTCCTAGCGGGGGGGCCTTAGATACGCAGTATTTT.

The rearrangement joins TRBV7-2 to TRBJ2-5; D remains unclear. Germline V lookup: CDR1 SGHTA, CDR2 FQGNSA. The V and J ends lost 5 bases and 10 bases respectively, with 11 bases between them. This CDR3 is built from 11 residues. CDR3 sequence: CASSPNKGQYF. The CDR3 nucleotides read TGTGCCAGCAGCCCAAACAAGGGCCAGTACTTC.

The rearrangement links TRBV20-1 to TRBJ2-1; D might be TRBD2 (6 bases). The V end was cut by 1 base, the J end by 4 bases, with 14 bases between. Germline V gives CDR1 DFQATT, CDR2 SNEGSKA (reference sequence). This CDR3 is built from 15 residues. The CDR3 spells CSARAPGLPYNEQFF. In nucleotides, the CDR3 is TGCAGTGCTAGAGCTCCGGGACTGCCATACAATGAGCAGTTCTTC.

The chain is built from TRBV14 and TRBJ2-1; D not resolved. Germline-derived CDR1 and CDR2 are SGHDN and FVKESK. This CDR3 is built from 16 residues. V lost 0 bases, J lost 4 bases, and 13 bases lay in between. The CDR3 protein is CASSQELRRVYNEQFF. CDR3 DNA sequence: TGTGCCAGCAGCCAAGAACTCCGAAGGGTATACAATGAGCAGTTCTTC.

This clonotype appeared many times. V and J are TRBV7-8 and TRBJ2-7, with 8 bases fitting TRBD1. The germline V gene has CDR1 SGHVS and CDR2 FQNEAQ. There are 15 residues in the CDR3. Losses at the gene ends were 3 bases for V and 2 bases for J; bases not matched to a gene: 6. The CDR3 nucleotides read TGTGCCAGCAGCTTCCGGACAGGGAGTCCCTACGAGCAGTACTTC. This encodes CASSFRTGSPYEQYF.

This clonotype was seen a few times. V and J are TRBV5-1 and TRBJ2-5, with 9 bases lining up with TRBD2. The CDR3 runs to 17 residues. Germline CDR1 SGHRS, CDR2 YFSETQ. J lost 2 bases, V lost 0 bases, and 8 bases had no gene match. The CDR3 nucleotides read TGCGCCAGCAGCTTGGCTTGGCGGGGGGGTAGACAAGAGACCCAGTACTTC. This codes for CASSLAWRGGRQETQYF.

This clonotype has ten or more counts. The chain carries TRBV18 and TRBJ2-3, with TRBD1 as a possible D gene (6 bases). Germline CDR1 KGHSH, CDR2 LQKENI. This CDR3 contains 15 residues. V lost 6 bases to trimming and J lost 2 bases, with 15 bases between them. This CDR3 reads CASSARGQDTDTQYF. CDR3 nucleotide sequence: TGTGCCAGCTCGGCCAGGGGACAAGACACAGATACGCAGTATTTT.

The CDR3 nucleotides are TGTGCCAGCATAGCAGCCCTGGACAATTTCTACGAGCAGTACTTC. Protein product: CASIAALDNFYEQYF. The rearrangement links TRBV28 to TRBJ2-7; a possible D gene is TRBD1 (5 bases). The germline V gene encodes CDR1 MDHEN and CDR2 SYDVKM. V lost 7 bases and J 3 bases, leaving 19 bases between the germline ends. The CDR3 contains 15 residues.

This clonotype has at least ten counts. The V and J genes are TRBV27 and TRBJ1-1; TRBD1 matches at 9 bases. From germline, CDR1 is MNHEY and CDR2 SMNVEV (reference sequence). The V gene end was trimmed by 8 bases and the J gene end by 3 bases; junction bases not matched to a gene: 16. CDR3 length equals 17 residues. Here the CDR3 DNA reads TGTGCCAGCGGATTTGGACAGGGGAATCACGCGCACACTGAAGCTTTCTTT. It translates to CASGFGQGNHAHTEAFF.

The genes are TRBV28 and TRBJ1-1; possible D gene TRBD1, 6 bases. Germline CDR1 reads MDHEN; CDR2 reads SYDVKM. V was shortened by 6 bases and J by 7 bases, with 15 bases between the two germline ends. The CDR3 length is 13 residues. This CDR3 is CASRRPGALEAFF. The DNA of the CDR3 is TGTGCCAGCAGGCGCCCAGGGGCCCTTGAAGCTTTCTTT. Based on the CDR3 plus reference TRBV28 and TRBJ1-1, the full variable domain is DVKVTQSSRYLVKRTGEKVFLECVQDMDHENMFWYRQDPGLGLRLIYFSYDVKMKEKGDIPEGYSVSREKKERFSLILESASTNQTSMYLCASRRPGALEAFFGQGTRLTVV.

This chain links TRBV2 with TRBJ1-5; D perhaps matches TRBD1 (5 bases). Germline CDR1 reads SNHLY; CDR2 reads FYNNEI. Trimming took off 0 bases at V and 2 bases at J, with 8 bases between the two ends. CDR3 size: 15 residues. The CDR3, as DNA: TGTGCCAGCAGTGAAGCCTGGGGGGGCAATCAGCCCCAGCATTTT. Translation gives CASSEAWGGNQPQHF. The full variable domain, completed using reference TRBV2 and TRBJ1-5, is EPEVTQTPSHQVTQMGQEVILRCVPISNHLYFYWYRQILGQKVEFLVSFYNNEISEKSEIFDDQFSVERPDGSNFTLKIRSTKLEDSAMYFCASSEAWGGNQPQHFGDGTRLSIL.

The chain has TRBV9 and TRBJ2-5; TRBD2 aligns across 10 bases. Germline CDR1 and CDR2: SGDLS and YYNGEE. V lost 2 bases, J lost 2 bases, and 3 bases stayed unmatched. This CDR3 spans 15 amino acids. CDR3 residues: CASSVGTSAQETQYF. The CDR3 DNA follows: TGTGCCAGCAGCGTGGGGACTAGCGCACAAGAGACCCAGTACTTC.

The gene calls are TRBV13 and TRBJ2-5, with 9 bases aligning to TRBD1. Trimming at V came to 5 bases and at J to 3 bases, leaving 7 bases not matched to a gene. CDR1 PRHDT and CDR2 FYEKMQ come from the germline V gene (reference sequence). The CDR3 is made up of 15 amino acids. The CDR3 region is CASSLRDREEETQYF. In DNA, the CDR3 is TGTGCCAGCAGCCTCCGGGACAGGGAAGAAGAGACCCAGTACTTC.

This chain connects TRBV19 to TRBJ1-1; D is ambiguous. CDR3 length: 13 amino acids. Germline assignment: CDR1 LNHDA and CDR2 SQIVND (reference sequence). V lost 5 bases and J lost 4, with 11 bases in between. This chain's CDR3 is CASSPLGSTEAFF. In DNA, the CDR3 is TGTGCCAGTAGTCCCCTGGGATCCACTGAAGCTTTCTTT.

Written as DNA, the CDR3 is TGTGCCGGTGGAGAGGGGGGCCCCTACGAGCAGTACTTC. This translates into CAGGEGGPYEQYF. The chain links TRBV2 to TRBJ2-7; D is tentatively TRBD1 or TRBD2 (6 bases each). The CDR3 is 13 amino acids. Trimming removed 11 bases from V and 2 bases from J, with 16 bases in between. The V gene's germline CDR1 is SNHLY and CDR2 FYNNEI.

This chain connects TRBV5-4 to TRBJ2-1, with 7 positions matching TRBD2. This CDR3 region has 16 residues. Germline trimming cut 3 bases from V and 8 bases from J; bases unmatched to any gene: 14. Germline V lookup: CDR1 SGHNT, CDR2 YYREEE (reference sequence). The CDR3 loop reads CASSYGLVSTRDEQFF. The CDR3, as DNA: TGTGCCAGCAGCTACGGACTAGTGAGTACAAGGGATGAGCAGTTCTTC.

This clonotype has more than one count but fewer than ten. The CDR3 nucleotides read TGTGCCAGCAGCATCAGGGGATATAATTCACCCCTCCACTTT. This sequence encodes CASSIRGYNSPLHF. The chain couples TRBV28 to TRBJ1-6; perhaps TRBD1 as D (6 bases). The V end was cut by 6 bases, the J end by 4 bases, with 10 bases between. CDR3 length equals 14 residues. CDR1 and CDR2 (germline): MDHEN, SYDVKM.

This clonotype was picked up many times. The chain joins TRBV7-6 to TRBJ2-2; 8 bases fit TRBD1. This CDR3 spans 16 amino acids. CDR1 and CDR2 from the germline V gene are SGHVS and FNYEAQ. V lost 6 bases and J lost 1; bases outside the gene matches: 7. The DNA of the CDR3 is TGTGCCAGCAGACCCAGGACAGGGCTGAACACCGGGGAGCTGTTTTTT. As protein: CASRPRTGLNTGELFF.

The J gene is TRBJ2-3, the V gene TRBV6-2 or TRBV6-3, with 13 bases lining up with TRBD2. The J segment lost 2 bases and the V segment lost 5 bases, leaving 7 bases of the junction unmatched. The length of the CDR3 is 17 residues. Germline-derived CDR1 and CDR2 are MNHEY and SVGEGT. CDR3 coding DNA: TGTGCCAGCAGTCACGGACTAGCGGGAGCTTCCACAGATACGCAGTATTTT. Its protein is CASSHGLAGASTDTQYF.

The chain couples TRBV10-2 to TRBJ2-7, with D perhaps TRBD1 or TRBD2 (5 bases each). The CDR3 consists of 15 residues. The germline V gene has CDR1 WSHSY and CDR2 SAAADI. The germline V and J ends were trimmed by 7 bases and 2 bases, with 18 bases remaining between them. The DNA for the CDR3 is TGCGCCAGCACTGGGACCCCAGAGACCCCCTACGAGCAGTACTTC. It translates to CASTGTPETPYEQYF.

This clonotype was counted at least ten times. DNA for the CDR3: TGTGCCAGCAGCTTAAGACGGAACACCGGGGAGCTGTTTTTT. Translating gives CASSLRRNTGELFF. The chain has TRBV7-9 and TRBJ2-2, with no clear D. There are 14 residues in the CDR3. V was shortened by 2 bases and J by 1 base, with 5 bases between the two germline ends. In germline, CDR1 is SEHNR, CDR2 FQNEAQ (reference sequence).

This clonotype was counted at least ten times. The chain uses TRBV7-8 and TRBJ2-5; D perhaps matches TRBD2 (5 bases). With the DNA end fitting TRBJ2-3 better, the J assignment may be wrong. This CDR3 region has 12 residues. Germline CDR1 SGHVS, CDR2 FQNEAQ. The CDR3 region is CASSLAGETQYF. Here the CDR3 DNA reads TGTGCCAGCAGCTTAGCGGGAGAGACGCAGTATTTT.

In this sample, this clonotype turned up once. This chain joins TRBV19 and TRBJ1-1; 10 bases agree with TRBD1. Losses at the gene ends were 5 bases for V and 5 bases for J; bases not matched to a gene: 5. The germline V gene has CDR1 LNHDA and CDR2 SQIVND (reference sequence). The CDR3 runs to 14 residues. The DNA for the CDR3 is TGTGCCAGTAGTGACAGGGGGCAGGGGACTGAAGCTTTCTTT. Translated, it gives CASSDRGQGTEAFF. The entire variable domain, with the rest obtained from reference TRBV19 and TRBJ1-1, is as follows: DGGITQSPKYLFRKEGQNVTLSCEQNLNHDAMYWYRQDPGQGLRLIYYSQIVNDFQKGDIAEGYSVSREKKESFPLTVTSAQKNPTAFYLCASSDRGQGTEAFFGQGTRLTVV.

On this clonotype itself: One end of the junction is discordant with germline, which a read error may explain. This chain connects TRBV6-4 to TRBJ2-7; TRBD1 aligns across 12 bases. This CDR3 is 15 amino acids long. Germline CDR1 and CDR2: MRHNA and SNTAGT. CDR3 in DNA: TGTGCCAGCAGTGACCTGGGACAGGGGGCCTATGAGCAGTACTTC. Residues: CASSDLGQGAYEQYF.

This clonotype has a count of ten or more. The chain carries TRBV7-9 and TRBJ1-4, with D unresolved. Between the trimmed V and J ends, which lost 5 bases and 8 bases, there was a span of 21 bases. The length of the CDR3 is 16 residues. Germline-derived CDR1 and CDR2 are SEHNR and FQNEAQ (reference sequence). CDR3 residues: CASSPIADPEEEKLFF. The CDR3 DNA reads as TGTGCCAGCAGCCCCATTGCGGACCCGGAGGAGGAAAAACTGTTTTTT.

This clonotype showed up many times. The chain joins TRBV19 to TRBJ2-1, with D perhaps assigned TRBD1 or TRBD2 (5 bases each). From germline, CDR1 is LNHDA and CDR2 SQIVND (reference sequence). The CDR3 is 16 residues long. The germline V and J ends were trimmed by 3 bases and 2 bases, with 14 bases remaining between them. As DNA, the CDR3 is TGTGCCAGTAGTATGGGATGGGGGATGACCTACAATGAGCAGTTCTTC. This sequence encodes CASSMGWGMTYNEQFF.

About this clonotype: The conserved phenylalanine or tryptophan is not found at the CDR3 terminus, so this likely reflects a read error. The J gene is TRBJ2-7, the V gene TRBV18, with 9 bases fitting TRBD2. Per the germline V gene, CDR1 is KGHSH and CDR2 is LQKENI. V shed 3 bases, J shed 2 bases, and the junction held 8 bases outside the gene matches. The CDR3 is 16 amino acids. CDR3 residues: CASSPISGGVTYEQYL. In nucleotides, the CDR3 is TGTGCCAGCTCACCCATTAGCGGGGGAGTAACCTACGAGCAGTACCTC.

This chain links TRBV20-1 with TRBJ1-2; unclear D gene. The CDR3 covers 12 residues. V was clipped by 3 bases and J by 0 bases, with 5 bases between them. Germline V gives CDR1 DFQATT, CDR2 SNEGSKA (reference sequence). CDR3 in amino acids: CSASLPNYGYTF. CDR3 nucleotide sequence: TGCAGTGCTAGTCTCCCTAACTATGGCTACACCTTC.

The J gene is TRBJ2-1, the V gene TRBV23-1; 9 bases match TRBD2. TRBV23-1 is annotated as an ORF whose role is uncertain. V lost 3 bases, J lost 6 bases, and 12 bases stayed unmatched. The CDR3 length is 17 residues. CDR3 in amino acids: CASSHPPPGTSRNEQFF. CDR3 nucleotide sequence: TGCGCCAGCAGTCACCCTCCCCCCGGGACTAGCCGCAATGAGCAGTTCTTC.